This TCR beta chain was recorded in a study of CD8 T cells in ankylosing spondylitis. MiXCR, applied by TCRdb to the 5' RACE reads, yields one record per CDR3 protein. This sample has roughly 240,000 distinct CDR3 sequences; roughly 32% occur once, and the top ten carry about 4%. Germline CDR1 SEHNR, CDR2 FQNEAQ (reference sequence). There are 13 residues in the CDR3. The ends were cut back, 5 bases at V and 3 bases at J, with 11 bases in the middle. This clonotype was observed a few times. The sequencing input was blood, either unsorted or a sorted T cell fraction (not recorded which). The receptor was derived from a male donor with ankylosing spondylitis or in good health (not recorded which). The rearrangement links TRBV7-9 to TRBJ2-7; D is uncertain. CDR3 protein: CASSDSNNYEQYF. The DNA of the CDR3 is TGTGCCAGCAGCGACTCAAATAACTACGAGCAGTACTTC.